This TCR beta chain was retrieved from a study of molecular identifiers for immune sequencing clone quantification. This clonotype showed up many times. TCRdb re-called the PCR reads through MiXCR, storing one row per CDR3 protein. Among fewer than 350,000 distinct CDR3 sequences listed, 24% were seen once. This CDR3 region has 15 residues. V lost 0 bases, J lost 0 bases, and 9 bases lay in between. Germline-derived CDR1 and CDR2 are SGHRS and YFSETQ. Sequencing input: naive CD8+ T cells from blood, with Jurkat cell RNA spiked in. This sample's subset: FACS-sorted CD8+CD4-CCR7+CD45RA+ naive T cells. The chain couples TRBV5-1 to TRBJ1-1; D ambiguous. The TCR was taken from a human donor in good health. Some libraries in this study had Jurkat cell RNA spiked in. CDR3 bases: TGCGCCAGCAGCTTGGCTTCAGCTATGAACACTGAAGCTTTCTTT. Residues: CASSLASAMNTEAFF. Full variable domain (rest looked up from reference TRBV5-1 and TRBJ1-1): KAGVTQTPRYLIKTRGQQVTLSCSPISGHRSVSWYQQTPGQGLQFLFEYFSETQRNKGNFPGRFSGRQFSNSRSEMNVSTLELGDSALYLCASSLASAMNTEAFFGQGTRLTVV.